This T cell receptor (beta chain) appears in the sequencing data of a study of PD-1 blockade in mismatch repair-deficient tumors. The CDR3 spans 15 residues. CDR1 and CDR2 (germline): SGHTA, FQGNSA. The V and J ends lost 5 bases and 5 bases, in that order; junction bases with no gene match: 6. Only a few counts were recorded for this clone. Its antigen is unidentified. Assay used: immunoSEQ multiplex PCR; TCRdb lists only in-frame clones, some missing. The sample lists 120,000 or so clones, 86% occurring once. Study outcomes and limitations: Rapid post-treatment expansion, then contraction, generally preceding radiologic response, marked tumor-resident clones.

The rearrangement uses TRBV7-2 and TRBJ2-5, with TRBD2 matching over 12 bases. The clonotype comes from an adult with mismatch repair-deficient cancer. The material sequenced was peripheral blood, taken 44 weeks after starting pembrolizumab. CDR3 region: CASSARLAGVETQYF. CDR3 DNA sequence: TGTGCCAGCAGCGCCAGACTAGCGGGAGTGGAGACCCAGTACTTC.